Detailed here is one T cell receptor beta chain. These data are taken from a study of cytotoxic CD8 clonotypes in ibrutinib-treated CLL. Libraries were prepared by immunoSEQ multiplex PCR; TCRdb keeps only in-frame clonotypes and omits some of them. The sample holds almost 250,000 clones; 70% are singletons and the top ten take 15%. Here the sequenced sample was PBMCs, taken after 24 months of ibrutinib treatment. The TCR originated in a human donor with chronic lymphocytic leukemia.

CDR3 sequence: CASSLQPTGELFF. The CDR3, as DNA: TGTGCCAGCAGCCTCCAGCCCACCGGGGAGCTGTTTTTT. This sequence joins TRBV14 and TRBJ2-2, with no clear D. Germline CDR1 SGHDN, CDR2 FVKESK. The CDR3 sequence is 13 residues long. V gave up 4 bases and J gave up 4 bases, with 7 bases separating them.